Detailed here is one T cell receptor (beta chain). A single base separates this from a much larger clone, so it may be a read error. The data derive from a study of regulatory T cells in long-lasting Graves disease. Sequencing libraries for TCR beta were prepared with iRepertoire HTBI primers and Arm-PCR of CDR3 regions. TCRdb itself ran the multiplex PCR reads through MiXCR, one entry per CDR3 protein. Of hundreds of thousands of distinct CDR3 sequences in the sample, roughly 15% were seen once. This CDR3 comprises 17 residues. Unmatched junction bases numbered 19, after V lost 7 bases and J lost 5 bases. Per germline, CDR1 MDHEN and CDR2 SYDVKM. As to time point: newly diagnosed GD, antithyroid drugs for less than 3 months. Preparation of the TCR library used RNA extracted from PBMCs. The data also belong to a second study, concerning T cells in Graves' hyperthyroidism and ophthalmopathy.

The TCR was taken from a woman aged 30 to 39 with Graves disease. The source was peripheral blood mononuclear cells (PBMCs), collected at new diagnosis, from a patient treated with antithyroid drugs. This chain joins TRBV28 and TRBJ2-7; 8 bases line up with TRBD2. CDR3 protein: CASIKHPGVSGAHEQYF. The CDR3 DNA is TGTGCCAGCATCAAACATCCGGGAGTTAGCGGGGCCCACGAGCAGTACTTC.